Described below is a single T cell receptor beta chain sequence and its context. Its antigen is unknown. This sample stems from a study of OX40 agonist ivuxolimab in advanced cancers. Turning to the study itself: People in dose escalation had one of these cancers: hepatocellular carcinoma, melanoma, renal cell or head and neck cancer. Study outcomes and limitations: The antigen specificity of the peripheral T cells (those that were expanded) was not determined. At 0.1 to 3.0 mg/kg, CD4+ and CD8+ blood T cells expanded clonally by week 6. People who partly responded at 0.1-3.0 mg/kg had some of the least clonal expansion seen.

Trimming removed 2 bases from V and 12 bases from J; junction bases left unmatched: 7. The CDR3 has 15 residues. Germline V gene sequence: CDR1 SGHDT, CDR2 YYEEEE. Assay used: immunoSEQ multiplex PCR; TCRdb lists only in-frame clones, some missing. The table records some 52,000 clones, approximately 92% of them present only once. This receptor was identified in an adult with an advanced solid tumor such as melanoma, head and neck, liver or kidney cancer. The sample was CD4+ or CD8+ T cells sorted from blood, taken in a trial of the OX40 agonist ivuxolimab. This rearrangement joins TRBV5-6 to TRBJ2-1; 14 bases align to TRBD2. The CDR3 nucleotides read TGTGCCAGCAGCTTTGGGACTAGCGGGAGTGGGCGGCAGTTCTTC. This encodes CASSFGTSGSGRQFF.